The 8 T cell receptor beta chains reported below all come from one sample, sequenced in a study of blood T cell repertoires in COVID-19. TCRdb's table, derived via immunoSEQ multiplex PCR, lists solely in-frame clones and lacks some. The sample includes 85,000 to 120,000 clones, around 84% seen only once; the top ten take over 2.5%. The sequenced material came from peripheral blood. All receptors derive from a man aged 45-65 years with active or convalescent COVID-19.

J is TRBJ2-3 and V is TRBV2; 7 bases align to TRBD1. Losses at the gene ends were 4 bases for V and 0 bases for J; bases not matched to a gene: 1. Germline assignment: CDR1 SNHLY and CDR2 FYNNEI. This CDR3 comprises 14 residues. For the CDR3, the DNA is TGTGCCAGCAGTGGACAGGGTAGCACAGATACGCAGTATTTT. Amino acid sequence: CASSGQGSTDTQYF. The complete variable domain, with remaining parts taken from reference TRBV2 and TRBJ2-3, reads EPEVTQTPSHQVTQMGQEVILRCVPISNHLYFYWYRQILGQKVEFLVSFYNNEISEKSEIFDDQFSVERPDGSNFTLKIRSTKLEDSAMYFCASSGQGSTDTQYFGPGTRLTVL.

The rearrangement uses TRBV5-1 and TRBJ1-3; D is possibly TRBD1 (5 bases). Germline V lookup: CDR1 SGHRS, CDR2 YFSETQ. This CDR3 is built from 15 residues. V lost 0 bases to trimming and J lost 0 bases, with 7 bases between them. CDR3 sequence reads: CASSLGQYSGNTIYF. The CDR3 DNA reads TGCGCCAGCAGCTTGGGACAGTACTCTGGAAACACCATATATTTT.

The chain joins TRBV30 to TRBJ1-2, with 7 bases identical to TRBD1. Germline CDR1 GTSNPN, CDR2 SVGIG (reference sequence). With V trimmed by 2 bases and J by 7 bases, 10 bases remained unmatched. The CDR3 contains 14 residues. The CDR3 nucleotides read TGTGCCTGGAGTAACTATGACAGGGCCGGTGGCTACACCTTC. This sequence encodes CAWSNYDRAGGYTF.

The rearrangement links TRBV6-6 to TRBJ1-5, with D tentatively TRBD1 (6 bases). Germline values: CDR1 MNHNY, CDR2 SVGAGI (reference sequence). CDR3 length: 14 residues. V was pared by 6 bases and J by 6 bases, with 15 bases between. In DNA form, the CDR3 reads TGTGCCAGCAGCCGGGACACCGGGGCTCAGCCCCAGCATTTT. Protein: CASSRDTGAQPQHF.

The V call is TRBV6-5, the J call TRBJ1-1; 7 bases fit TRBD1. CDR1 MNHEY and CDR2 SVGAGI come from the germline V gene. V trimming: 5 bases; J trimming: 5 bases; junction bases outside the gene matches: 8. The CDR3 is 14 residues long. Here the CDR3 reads CASSKTGDTTEAFF. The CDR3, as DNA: TGTGCCAGCAGTAAAACAGGGGATACGACTGAAGCTTTCTTT.

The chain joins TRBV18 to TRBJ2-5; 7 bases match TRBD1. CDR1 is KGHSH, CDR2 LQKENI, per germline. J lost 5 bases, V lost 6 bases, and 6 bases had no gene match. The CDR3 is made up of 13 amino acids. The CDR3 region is CASSLDRVETQYF. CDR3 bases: TGTGCCAGCTCCCTAGACAGGGTGGAGACCCAGTACTTC.

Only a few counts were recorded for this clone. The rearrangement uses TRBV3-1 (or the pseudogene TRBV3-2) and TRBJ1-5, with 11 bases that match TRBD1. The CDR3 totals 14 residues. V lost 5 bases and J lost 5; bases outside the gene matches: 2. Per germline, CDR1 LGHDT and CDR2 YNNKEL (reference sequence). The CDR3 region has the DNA TGTGCCAGCAGCGGGACAGGGGGACATCAGCCCCAGCATTTT. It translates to CASSGTGGHQPQHF.

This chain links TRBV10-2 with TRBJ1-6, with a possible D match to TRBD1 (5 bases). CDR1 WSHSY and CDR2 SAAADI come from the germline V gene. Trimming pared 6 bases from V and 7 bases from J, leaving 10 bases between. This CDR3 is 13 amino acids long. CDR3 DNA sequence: TGCGCCAGCAGACCACAGGAAAATTCACCCCTCCACTTT. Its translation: CASRPQENSPLHF.